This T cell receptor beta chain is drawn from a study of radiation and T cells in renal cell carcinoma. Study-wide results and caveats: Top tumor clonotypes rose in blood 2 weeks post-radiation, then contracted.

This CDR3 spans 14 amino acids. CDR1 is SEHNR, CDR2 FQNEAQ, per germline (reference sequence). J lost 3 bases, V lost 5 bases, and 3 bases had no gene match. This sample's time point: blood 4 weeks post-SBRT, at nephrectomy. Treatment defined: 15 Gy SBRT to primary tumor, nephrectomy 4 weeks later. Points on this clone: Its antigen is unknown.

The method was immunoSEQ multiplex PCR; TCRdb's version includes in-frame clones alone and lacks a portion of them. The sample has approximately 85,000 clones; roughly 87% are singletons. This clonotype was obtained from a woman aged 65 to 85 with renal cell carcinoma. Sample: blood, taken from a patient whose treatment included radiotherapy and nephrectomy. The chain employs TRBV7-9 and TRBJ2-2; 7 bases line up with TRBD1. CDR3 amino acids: CASSLTGDTGELFF. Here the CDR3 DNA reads TGTGCCAGCAGCCTTACAGGGGACACCGGGGAGCTGTTTTTT.